This entry features one T cell receptor (beta chain) sequence. This sample stems from a study of cytomegalovirus exposure and HLA in healthy donors. The study ran its PCR with 60 Vbeta and 13 Jbeta primers. Assay: immunoSEQ multiplex PCR; the TCRdb copy retains only in-frame clones and omits some. The sample has about 120,000 clones, over 70% seen once. Germline V gives CDR1 SGHVS, CDR2 FNYEAQ. The CDR3 totals 14 residues. Trimming cost V 1 base and J 8 bases; bases outside gene matches: 4. The chain combines TRBV7-6 with TRBJ1-2, with 10 bases lining up with TRBD1. Sequences were obtained from PBMCs. The clonotype originates from a female donor in good health and CMV-seropositive. The CDR3 reads CASSLDLGQGGYTF. In DNA, the CDR3 is TGTGCCAGCAGCTTAGACCTGGGACAGGGGGGCTACACCTTC. Looking up the rest from reference TRBV7-6 and TRBJ1-2 gives the full variable domain: GAGVSQSPRYKVTKRGQDVALRCDPISGHVSLYWYRQALGQGPEFLTYFNYEAQQDKSGLPNDRFSAERPEGSISTLTIQRTEQRDSAMYRCASSLDLGQGGYTFGSGTRLTVV.